This is a list of T cell receptor beta chains from one sample in a study of cytomegalovirus exposure and HLA in healthy donors. Measured with immunoSEQ multiplex PCR; TCRdb has only the in-frame clones, and not every one. The sample has approximately 190,000 clones; roughly 80% are singletons. The sequenced material came from PBMCs. Receptor source: a man aged 35 to 55 in good health and CMV-seropositive. The CDR3 runs from the conserved cysteine through the conserved F or W. The order of the fields is CDR3 length, clone size, V gene, D gene, J gene, CDR3 protein, CDR3 DNA. A D gene is named only where the DNA matches it firmly. Not all rows give a size; the values are once, few, many and, for expanded clones, a class.

14	.	TRBV9	.	TRBJ1-5	CASSVEEGGQPQHF	TGTGCCAGCAGCGTAGAGGAGGGGGGGCAGCCCCAGCATTTT
13	.	TRBV30	.	TRBJ1-4	CAWKTGSNEKLFF	TGTGCCTGGAAAACAGGGAGTAATGAAAAACTGTTTTTT
17	.	TRBV6-4	TRBD1	TRBJ2-4	CASSDRPGQGAKNIQYF	TGTGCCAGCAGTGACCGCCCGGGACAGGGGGCCAAAAACATTCAGTACTTC
15	few	TRBV5-4	.	TRBJ1-3	CASRTEPFSGNTIYF	TGTGCCAGCAGAACAGAACCCTTCTCTGGAAACACCATATATTTT
15	.	TRBV25-1	TRBD1	TRBJ1-2	CASSLGGTGVHGYTF	TGTGCCAGCAGTCTAGGGGGGACAGGGGTACATGGCTACACCTTC
15	once	TRBV27	TRBD2	TRBJ2-1	CASSLSTSGLNEQFF	TGTGCCAGCAGTTTATCGACTAGCGGGCTCAATGAGCAGTTCTTC
16	.	TRBV14	.	TRBJ2-3	CASSQVRISSTDTQYF	TGTGCCAGCAGCCAAGTTAGAATTTCTAGCACAGATACGCAGTATTTT
16	.	TRBV6-4	TRBD1	TRBJ2-3	CASSIQRTGGTDTQYF	TGTGCCAGCAGTATACAGCGGACAGGGGGCACAGATACGCAGTATTTT
15	.	TRBV5-4	TRBD2	TRBJ2-7	CASSLKAGGPYEQYF	TGTGCCAGCAGCCTGAAAGCGGGGGGCCCCTACGAGCAGTACTTC
14	.	TRBV5-1	TRBD1	TRBJ2-5	CASSGQGGEETQYF	TGCGCCAGCAGCGGACAGGGAGGTGAGGAGACCCAGTACTTC
15	.	TRBV5-4	.	TRBJ2-1	CASSENPSPYNEQFF	TGTGCCAGCAGCGAGAACCCATCCCCCTACAATGAGCAGTTCTTC
15	.	TRBV18	TRBD1	TRBJ1-2	CASSPGQGANYGYTF	TGTGCCAGCTCACCGGGACAGGGGGCCAACTATGGCTACACCTTC
15	once	TRBV4-1	.	TRBJ2-7	CASSPLDREAREQYF	TGCGCCAGCAGCCCCCTCGACCGAGAGGCGCGGGAGCAGTACTTC
14	.	TRBV11-2	TRBD1	TRBJ2-1	CASSQRTGVNEQFF	TGTGCCAGCAGCCAAAGAACAGGGGTCAATGAGCAGTTCTTC
13	.	TRBV13	.	TRBJ2-5	CASSSGVEETQYF	TGTGCCAGCAGCTCAGGGGTCGAGGAGACCCAGTACTTC
15	.	TRBV5-4	TRBD1	TRBJ1-1	CASSKTGGMGTEAFF	TGTGCCAGCAGCAAGACAGGGGGCATGGGTACTGAAGCTTTCTTT
15	once	TRBV4-3	.	TRBJ2-7	CASSQEWDTSYEQYF	TGCGCCAGCAGCCAAGAATGGGACACCTCCTACGAGCAGTACTTC
14	.	TRBV9	TRBD2	TRBJ2-3	CASAKRGGPDTQYF	TGTGCCAGCGCAAAGCGGGGGGGCCCAGATACGCAGTATTTT
14	.	TRBV30	TRBD1	TRBJ1-6	CAWGQGAYNSPLHF	TGTGCCTGGGGACAGGGGGCTTATAATTCACCCCTCCACTTT
16	.	TRBV4-3	TRBD1	TRBJ1-5	CASSGRLDRPFPPQHF	TGCGCCAGCAGCGGTCGTCTGGACAGGCCCTTTCCGCCCCAGCATTTT
13	.	TRBV27	.	TRBJ1-5	CASSARVGQPQHF	TGTGCCAGCAGCGCCAGGGTTGGACAGCCCCAGCATTTT
14	.	TRBV7-3	.	TRBJ2-3	CASSLTPRTDTQYF	TGTGCCAGCAGCTTAACGCCCCGGACAGATACGCAGTATTTT
14	once	TRBV7-9	.	TRBJ1-2	CSSSLAASNYGYTF	TGTTCCAGCAGCTTAGCTGCGTCAAACTATGGCTACACCTTC
16	few	TRBV6-4	TRBD1	TRBJ1-2	CASSASSQGTIYGYTF	TGTGCCAGCAGTGCTTCTTCACAGGGGACAATCTATGGCTACACCTTC
15	.	TRBV6-6	TRBD1	TRBJ2-1	CASSYSGQGAREQFF	TGTGCCAGCAGTTACTCCGGGCAGGGGGCCCGCGAGCAGTTCTTC
12	.	TRBV29-1	.	TRBJ1-1	CSGLTVNTEAFF	TGCAGCGGGTTGACAGTGAACACTGAAGCTTTCTTT